The present TCR beta chain was sequenced within a study of early T cells in non-severe SARS-CoV-2 infection. This CDR3 comprises 15 residues. Trimming pared 2 bases from V and 1 base from J, leaving 11 bases between. Looked up from germline, CDR1 is MNHEY and CDR2 is SVGEGT. Individual cDNA molecules carried attached unique molecular identifiers. TCRdb re-called the 5' RACE reads through MiXCR, storing one row per CDR3 protein. The table records 75,000 to 80,000 distinct CDR3 sequences, about 10% of them present only once. Sequencing used whole blood, obtained at baseline. The receptor was derived from an adult who was a healthcare worker with PCR-confirmed SARS-CoV-2 infection or an uninfected control (not recorded which). This chain links TRBV6-2 or TRBV6-3 with TRBJ1-1, with no clear D. This chain's CDR3 is CASSYPDTRNTEAFF. In nucleotides, the CDR3 is TGTGCCAGCAGTTACCCTGACACGCGGAACACTGAAGCTTTCTTT.